This record concerns one T cell receptor (beta chain) sequence. Its antigen specificity is not known. Base qualities are missing; no much larger clone stands one base away. The time point label on this specimen signifies: baseline before first vaccination. Vaccinee samples were obtained from the UK trials COV001 and COV002, which included a single-blind randomized controlled phase 2/3 trial of AZD1222 (ChAdOx1 nCoV-19) in healthy adults. Trial participant PBMC samples were collected at day 0 and day 28 after the second dose for TCRbeta chain sequencing. This record belongs to a study of T cell responses to AZD1222 COVID-19 vaccine (dated by TCRdb to the early 2020s). Concerning the study at large: AZD1222 recipients given second doses at about 4 weeks or at about 12 weeks were pooled, since spike-specific TCR depth and breadth were not found to differ between the two schedules. Trial participants were enrolled into age subgroups of 18-55, 56-69 and 70-plus years, which contained roughly 140, 27 and 60 TCR-sequenced participants, respectively. TCR sequencing was performed for roughly 250 trial participants, of whom about 200 were given two doses of AZD1222 and roughly 25 were given two doses of MenACWY control vaccine.

What the study reported, not specific to this receptor: Because no day 14 peak-response samples were available, repertoires were characterized only after the peak T cell response. A significant rise in spike-specific TCR breadth and depth was observed after two AZD1222 doses relative to day 0 and relative to MenACWY recipients. Conclusions about previously exposed vaccinees are limited, since just a handful of AZD1222 recipients were seropositive for SARS-CoV-2 at baseline. The whole spike protein was spanned by vaccine-associated CD4 TCRs, and dominant responses were seen in regions 160-218 and 743-854. Most participants were white British and females outnumbered males, and the authors suggested that clonal diversity may have been underestimated. Nearly half of unique spike-specific TCRs reportedly recognized epitopes outside regions mutated in the B.1.351 and B.1.1.7 variants. The 56-69-year group was small, and its depth increase did not reach significance, likely because of low power.

CDR1 is given as LNHNV and CDR2 as YYDKDF, both from the germline V gene (reference sequence). V ends up 7 bases short and J 5 bases short, with an unmatched junction base count of 13. Reading from cysteine to phenylalanine, the CDR3 counts 16 amino acids. Only the CDR3 portion is preserved as DNA: 48 bases, with reading frame beginning at the first base. The CDR3 regions of human TCRbeta chains were analyzed by immunosequencing. The published analysis was carried out like this. Repertoire TCRs were matched against a reference library of SARS-CoV-2-specific TCRs generated with the MIRA antigen-specificity platform. Breadth was defined as the fraction of unique TCRs that were SARS-CoV-2-associated. Depth was defined as the fraction of total T cells that were SARS-CoV-2-associated. Using the MIRA data, every spike-specific TCR was mapped to the spike region that the TCR reacted to and assigned to either a CD4 or a CD8 class. Log10-transformed breadth and depth values were compared by one-way ANOVA with Sidak's multiple comparisons tests. Entries here come from immuneACCESS through TCRdb and include only in-frame sequences with V and J called. Some clones fail to appear in such tables; in the studies checked, an unresolved V gene covers under half of the shortfall, and the cause of the remainder is unknown. V, J and clone size derive from that table, while D and trimming were established from the DNA sequence. For this sample the table gives 130,000 to 150,000 clones, of which roughly 92% were detected only once. 1.7% of the sample comes from the top ten.

This receptor was obtained from an adult in good health. The input for sequencing was peripheral blood, taken on day 0 of AZD1222 vaccination. The chain was built from TRBV15 and TRBJ1-4, with 7 central nucleotides matching TRBD1. The CDR3 here reads CATTLLDGTVNEKLFF. The DNA sequence is TGTGCCACCACCCTATTAGACGGGACAGTCAATGAAAAACTGTTTTTT.